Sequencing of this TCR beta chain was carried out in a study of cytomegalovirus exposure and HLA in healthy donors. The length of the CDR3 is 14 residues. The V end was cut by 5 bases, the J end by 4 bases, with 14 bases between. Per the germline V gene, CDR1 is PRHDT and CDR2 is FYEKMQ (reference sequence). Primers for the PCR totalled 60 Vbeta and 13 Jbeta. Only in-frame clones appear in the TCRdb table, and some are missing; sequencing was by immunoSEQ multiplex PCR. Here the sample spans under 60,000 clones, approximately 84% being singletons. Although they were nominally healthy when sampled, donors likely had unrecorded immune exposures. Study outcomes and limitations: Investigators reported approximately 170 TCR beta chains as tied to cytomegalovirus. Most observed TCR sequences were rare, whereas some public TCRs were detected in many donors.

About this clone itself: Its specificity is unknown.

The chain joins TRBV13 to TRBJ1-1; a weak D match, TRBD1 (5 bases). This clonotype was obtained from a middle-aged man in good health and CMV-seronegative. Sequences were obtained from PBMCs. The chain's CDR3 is CASSKVGGVTEAFF. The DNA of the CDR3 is TGTGCCAGCAGCAAAGTGGGGGGAGTCACTGAAGCTTTCTTT.